This T cell receptor beta chain was captured by sequencing in a study of T cells in Graves' hyperthyroidism and ophthalmopathy. The V gene lost 7 bases and the J gene lost 3 bases, with 13 bases spanning the gap. The CDR3 covers 14 residues. Germline loops: CDR1 MNHNS, CDR2 SASEGT. Each 10 ml fresh peripheral blood draw supplied the PBMCs. RNA transcripts yielded amplified TCR beta CDR3 regions. First-round RT-PCR with HTBI primers amplified the TCR CDR3 region. TCRdb re-derived calls from the multiplex PCR reads in MiXCR, one entry per CDR3 protein. This sample has 700,000 or so distinct CDR3 sequences, with around 15% found just once. A few counts support this clonotype.

This TCR was recovered from a man aged 18-30 years with Graves' hyperthyroidism. The chain couples TRBV6-1 to TRBJ2-1; tentatively, D is TRBD2 (6 bases). The sequencing input was blood. CDR3 in amino acids: CASTYSGSYNEQFF. DNA of the CDR3: TGTGCCAGCACCTATAGCGGAAGCTACAATGAGCAGTTCTTC.